One sample yielded the 18 T cell receptor beta chains listed below, sequenced in a study of control samples from healthy donors and cancer patients. Sequenced by immunoSEQ multiplex PCR; TCRdb stores in-frame clones only, minus some. The top ten clones hold approximately 5% of a sample with approximately 60,000 clones, roughly 85% of them seen once. The sample taken for sequencing was blood. The receptors here all came from a middle-aged man in good health.

The chain carries TRBV6-4 and TRBJ2-6; TRBD2 matches at 10 bases. Germline CDR1 and CDR2: MRHNA and SNTAGT. Trimming removed 0 bases from V and 2 bases from J; junction bases left unmatched: 1. The CDR3 consists of 17 residues. The CDR3 is CASSDSTSGAGANVLTF. The CDR3 bases are TGTGCCAGCAGTGACTCTACTAGCGGGGCTGGGGCCAACGTCCTGACTTTC.

The V gene is TRBV5-1, the J gene TRBJ2-5; no clear D gene. The CDR3 loop spans 14 amino acids. Trimming left V 0 bases short and J 5 bases short, with 11 bases between. The germline CDR1 and CDR2 sequences are SGHRS and YFSETQ. CDR3 in amino acids: CASSLAMGKETQYF. The CDR3 DNA is TGCGCCAGCAGCTTGGCCATGGGGAAGGAGACCCAGTACTTC.

The chain carries TRBV2 and TRBJ1-2; D is possibly TRBD1 (5 bases). Germline loops: CDR1 SNHLY, CDR2 FYNNEI. This CDR3 has 15 residues. The V gene lost 1 base and the J gene lost 1 base, with 10 bases spanning the gap. CDR3 residues: CASSEVGGINYGYTF. DNA for the CDR3: TGTGCCAGCAGTGAAGTTGGGGGGATTAACTATGGCTACACCTTC.

This clone was seen once. The chain couples TRBV27 to TRBJ2-6; TRBD1 aligns across 7 bases. With V trimmed by 3 bases and J by 0 bases, 2 bases remained unmatched. Germline values: CDR1 MNHEY, CDR2 SMNVEV (reference sequence). The CDR3 is 16 residues long. The CDR3 sequence is CASSLYRGSGANVLTF. The CDR3 DNA reads TGTGCCAGCAGTTTGTACAGGGGCTCTGGGGCCAACGTCCTGACTTTC.

The chain carries TRBV5-6 and TRBJ2-5; 11 positions agree with TRBD2. V trimming: 2 bases; J trimming: 4 bases; junction bases outside the gene matches: 1. Looked up from germline, CDR1 is SGHDT and CDR2 is YYEEEE. The CDR3 has 14 amino acids. CDR3 residues: CASSLLAGAETQYF. DNA for the CDR3: TGTGCCAGCAGCTTACTAGCGGGAGCAGAGACCCAGTACTTC.

V usage is TRBV5-6 and J usage is TRBJ1-3, with 7 bases identical to TRBD1. J gave up 4 bases and V 4 bases, and 11 bases lay outside the gene matches. The CDR3 loop spans 16 amino acids. The V gene's germline CDR1 is SGHDT and CDR2 YYEEEE. The CDR3 DNA is TGTGCCAGCAGCCCGGACAGGCCCGAGGTGGGAAACACCATATATTTT. Translation: CASSPDRPEVGNTIYF.

The J gene is TRBJ2-1, the V gene TRBV5-4, with 7 bases lining up with TRBD2. The trim removed 1 base at V and 6 bases at J, leaving 7 bases unmatched. The CDR3 covers 15 residues. CDR1 SGHNT and CDR2 YYREEE come from the germline V gene (reference sequence). In DNA, the CDR3 is TGTGCCAGCAGCTTGCCTCCTAGCGGTGGCAATGAGCAGTTCTTC. Translating it yields CASSLPPSGGNEQFF.

This chain uses TRBV6-6 with TRBJ2-1; 12 bases align to TRBD2. Germline V lookup: CDR1 MNHNY, CDR2 SVGAGI (reference sequence). CDR3 size: 16 residues. V shed 2 bases, J shed 8 bases, and the junction held 7 bases outside the gene matches. The CDR3 coding sequence is TGTGCCAGCAGTTACGGGCTAGCGGGAGGGAAGGATGAGCAGTTCTTC. Its translation: CASSYGLAGGKDEQFF.

This chain joins TRBV6-1 and TRBJ2-1, with unresolved D. V shed 5 bases and J shed 6 bases, with 8 bases lying between them. This CDR3 spans 12 amino acids. Germline V gene data show CDR1 as MNHNS and CDR2 as SASEGT. CDR3 DNA: TGTGCCAGCAGTTCCGACACCAATGAGCAGTTCTTC. The encoded protein is CASSSDTNEQFF.

The gene calls are TRBV10-3 and TRBJ1-5, with 8 bases lining up with TRBD1. This CDR3 region has 14 residues. The J segment lost 9 bases and the V segment lost 0 bases, leaving 4 bases of the junction unmatched. Germline CDR1 ENHRY, CDR2 SYGVKD. The CDR3 spells CAISESDRGSPQHF. The CDR3 DNA sequence: TGTGCCATCAGTGAGTCTGACAGGGGCTCGCCCCAGCATTTT.

This sequence joins TRBV10-3 and TRBJ1-5; D is undetermined. V was cut by 6 bases and J by 4 bases, with 10 bases left in between. CDR3 size: 13 residues. Per the germline V gene, CDR1 is ENHRY and CDR2 is SYGVKD. The CDR3 DNA sequence: TGTGCCATCAGGCGGGATTTAAATCAGCCCCAGCATTTT. Amino acid sequence: CAIRRDLNQPQHF.

J is TRBJ2-1 and V is TRBV4-2; no clear D. CDR1 and CDR2 (germline): LGHNA, YNFKEQ. V was cut by 4 bases and J by 0 bases, with 13 bases left in between. The CDR3 extends over 16 amino acids. CDR3 DNA: TGTGCCAGCAGCCGAAGTTTGGTGAGCTCCTACAATGAGCAGTTCTTC. Translated: CASSRSLVSSYNEQFF.

The gene calls are TRBV6-5 and TRBJ2-3; 9 nucleotides align to TRBD2. The CDR3 is made up of 15 amino acids. J was trimmed by 4 bases and V by 5 bases; bases with no gene match: 7. Germline V gene sequence: CDR1 MNHEY, CDR2 SVGAGI. The CDR3 region is CASSKSSGKSDTQYF. CDR3 in DNA: TGTGCCAGCAGTAAGTCTAGCGGGAAGTCAGATACGCAGTATTTT.

The CDR3 is CASSLWGGVGTGELFF. In DNA, the CDR3 is TGTGCCAGCAGCCTCTGGGGGGGCGTGGGCACCGGGGAGCTGTTTTTT. The chain uses TRBV5-6 and TRBJ2-2; the D gene is possibly TRBD2 (7 bases). Germline V gene lookup returns CDR1 SGHDT and CDR2 YYEEEE. The V gene lost 4 bases and the J gene lost 4 bases, with 17 bases spanning the gap. The CDR3 extends over 16 amino acids.

The chain joins TRBV20-1 to TRBJ2-7; D unclear. Looked up from germline, CDR1 is DFQATT and CDR2 is SNEGSKA (reference sequence). CDR3 length equals 12 residues. Trimming removed 3 bases from V and 0 bases from J, with 6 bases in between. CDR3 amino acids: CSASPGSYEQYF. The CDR3 DNA reads TGCAGTGCTAGTCCCGGCTCCTACGAGCAGTACTTC.

This chain connects TRBV7-2 to TRBJ2-7, with TRBD1 matching 7 bases. The germline V gene encodes CDR1 SGHTA and CDR2 FQGNSA. The CDR3 loop spans 14 amino acids. V was clipped by 5 bases and J by 1 base; unmatched bases: 5. The CDR3 here is CASSPNRGSYEQYF. CDR3 DNA: TGTGCCAGCAGCCCAAACAGGGGATCCTACGAGCAGTACTTC.

V usage is TRBV5-6 and J usage is TRBJ1-4; no reliable D call. This CDR3 region has 15 residues. Germline CDR1 reads SGHDT; CDR2 reads YYEEEE. Trimming pared 4 bases from V and 0 bases from J, leaving 10 bases between. The chain's CDR3 is CASSKVASTNEKLFF. The CDR3 DNA sequence: TGTGCCAGCAGCAAAGTCGCATCAACTAATGAAAAACTGTTTTTT.

The chain links TRBV30 to TRBJ1-1; D call uncertain. V was clipped by 7 bases and J by 3 bases, with 15 bases between them. Germline V gives CDR1 GTSNPN, CDR2 SVGIG (reference sequence). The CDR3 has 13 residues. CDR3 protein: CAFLLGGYTEAFF. CDR3 in DNA: TGTGCCTTCCTTTTGGGAGGGTACACTGAAGCTTTCTTT.